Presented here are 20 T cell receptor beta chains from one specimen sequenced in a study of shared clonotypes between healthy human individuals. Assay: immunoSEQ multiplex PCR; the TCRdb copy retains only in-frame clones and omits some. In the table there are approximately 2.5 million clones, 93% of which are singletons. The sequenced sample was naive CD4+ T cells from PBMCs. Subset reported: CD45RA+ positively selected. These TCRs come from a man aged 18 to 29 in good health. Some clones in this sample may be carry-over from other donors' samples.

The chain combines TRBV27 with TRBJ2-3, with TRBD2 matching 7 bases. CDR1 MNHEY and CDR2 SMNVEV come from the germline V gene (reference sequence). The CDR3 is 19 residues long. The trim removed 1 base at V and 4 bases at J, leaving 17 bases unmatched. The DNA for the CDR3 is TGTGCCAGCAGTTTATTGGTTGGTCGGGGCGGGAGTACGTCAGATACGCAGTATTTT. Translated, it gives CASSLLVGRGGSTSDTQYF.

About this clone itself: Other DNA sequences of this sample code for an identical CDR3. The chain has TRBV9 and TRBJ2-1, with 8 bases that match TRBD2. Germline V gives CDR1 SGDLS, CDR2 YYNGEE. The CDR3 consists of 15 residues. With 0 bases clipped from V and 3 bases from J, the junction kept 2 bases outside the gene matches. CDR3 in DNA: TGTGCCAGCAGCGTAGTAAGCGGGAGCTACAATGAGCAGTTCTTC. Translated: CASSVVSGSYNEQFF.

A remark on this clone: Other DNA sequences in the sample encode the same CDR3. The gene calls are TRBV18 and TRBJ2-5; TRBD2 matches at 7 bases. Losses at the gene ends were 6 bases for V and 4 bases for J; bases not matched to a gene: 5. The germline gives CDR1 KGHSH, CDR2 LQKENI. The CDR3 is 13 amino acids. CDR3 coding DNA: TGTGCCAGCTCGCCAGGACTAGGAGAGACCCAGTACTTC. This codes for CASSPGLGETQYF. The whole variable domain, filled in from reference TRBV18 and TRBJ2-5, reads NAGVMQNPRHLVRRRGQEARLRCSPMKGHSHVYWYRQLPEEGLKFMVYLQKENIIDESGMPKERFSAEFPKEGPSILRIQQVVRGDSAAYFCASSPGLGETQYFGPGTRLLVL.

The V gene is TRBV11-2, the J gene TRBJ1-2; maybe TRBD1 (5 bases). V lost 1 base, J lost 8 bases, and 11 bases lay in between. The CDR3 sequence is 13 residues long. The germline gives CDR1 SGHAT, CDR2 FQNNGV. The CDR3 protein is CASSLVRVDGYTF. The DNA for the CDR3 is TGTGCCAGCAGCTTAGTCAGGGTGGACGGCTACACCTTC.

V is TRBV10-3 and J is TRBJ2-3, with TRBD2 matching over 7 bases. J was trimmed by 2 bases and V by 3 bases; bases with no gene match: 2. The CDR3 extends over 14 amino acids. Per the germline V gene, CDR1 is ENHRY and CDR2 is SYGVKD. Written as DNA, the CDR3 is TGTGCCATCAGTGAAACTAGCGCCACAGATACGCAGTATTTT. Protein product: CAISETSATDTQYF.

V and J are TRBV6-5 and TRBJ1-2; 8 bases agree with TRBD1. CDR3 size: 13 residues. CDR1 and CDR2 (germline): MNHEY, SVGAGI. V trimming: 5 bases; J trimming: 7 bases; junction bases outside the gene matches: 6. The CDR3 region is CASSGQGFGGYTF. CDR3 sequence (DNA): TGTGCCAGCAGTGGACAGGGATTCGGTGGCTACACCTTC.

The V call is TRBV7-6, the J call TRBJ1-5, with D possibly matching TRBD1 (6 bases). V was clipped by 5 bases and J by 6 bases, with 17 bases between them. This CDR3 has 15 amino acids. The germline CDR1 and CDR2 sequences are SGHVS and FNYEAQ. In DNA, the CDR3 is TGTGCCAGCAGCCCAGTGGGGGGCGGTGGTCAGCCCCAGCATTTT. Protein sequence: CASSPVGGGGQPQHF.

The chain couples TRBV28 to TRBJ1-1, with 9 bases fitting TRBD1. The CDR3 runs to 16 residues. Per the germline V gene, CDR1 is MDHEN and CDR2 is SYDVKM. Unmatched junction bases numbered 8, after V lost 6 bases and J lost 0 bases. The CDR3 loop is CASRQTGGSLNTEAFF. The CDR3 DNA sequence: TGTGCCAGCAGGCAAACAGGGGGCAGTTTGAACACTGAAGCTTTCTTT.

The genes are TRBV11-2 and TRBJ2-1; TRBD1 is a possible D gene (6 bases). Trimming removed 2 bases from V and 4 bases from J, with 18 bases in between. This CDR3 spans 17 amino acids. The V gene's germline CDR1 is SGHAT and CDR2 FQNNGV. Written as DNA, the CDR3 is TGTGCCAGCAGCTTATCCCCCGGACAGCTCTTATACAATGAGCAGTTCTTC. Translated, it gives CASSLSPGQLLYNEQFF.

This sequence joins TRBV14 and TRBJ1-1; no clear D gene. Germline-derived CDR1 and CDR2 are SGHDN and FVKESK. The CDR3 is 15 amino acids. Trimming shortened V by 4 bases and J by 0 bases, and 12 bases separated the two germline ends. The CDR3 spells CASSLLKVMNTEAFF. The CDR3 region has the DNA TGTGCCAGCAGCCTCCTGAAGGTGATGAACACTGAAGCTTTCTTT.

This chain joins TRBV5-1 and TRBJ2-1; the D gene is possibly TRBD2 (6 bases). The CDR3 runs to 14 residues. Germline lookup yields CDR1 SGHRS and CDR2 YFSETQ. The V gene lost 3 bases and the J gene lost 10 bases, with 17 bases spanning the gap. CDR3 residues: CASSSGLPQREQFF. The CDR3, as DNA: TGCGCCAGCAGCTCGGGACTCCCCCAAAGGGAGCAGTTCTTC.

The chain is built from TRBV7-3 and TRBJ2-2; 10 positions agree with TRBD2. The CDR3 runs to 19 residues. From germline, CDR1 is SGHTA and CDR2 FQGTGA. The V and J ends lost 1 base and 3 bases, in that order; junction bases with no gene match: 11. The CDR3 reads CASSLRARWGTSDTGELFF. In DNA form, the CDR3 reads TGTGCCAGCAGCTTAAGGGCGAGGTGGGGGACTAGCGACACCGGGGAGCTGTTTTTT.

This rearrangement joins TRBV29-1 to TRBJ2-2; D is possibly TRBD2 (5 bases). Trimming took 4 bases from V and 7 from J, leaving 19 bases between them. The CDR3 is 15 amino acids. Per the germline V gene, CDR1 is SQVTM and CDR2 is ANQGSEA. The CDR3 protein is CSVARSVRGGGELFF. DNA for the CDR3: TGCAGCGTTGCTCGTAGCGTCAGAGGAGGCGGGGAGCTGTTTTTT.

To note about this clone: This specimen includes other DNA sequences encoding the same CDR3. The CDR3 loop is CASRGPSNQPQHF. CDR3 DNA sequence: TGTGCCAGCAGGGGACCGAGCAATCAGCCCCAGCATTTT. The rearrangement uses TRBV28 and TRBJ1-5, with D maybe TRBD1 (5 bases). Looked up from germline, CDR1 is MDHEN and CDR2 is SYDVKM. The CDR3 consists of 13 residues. Trimming took off 6 bases at V and 1 base at J, with 7 bases between the two ends.

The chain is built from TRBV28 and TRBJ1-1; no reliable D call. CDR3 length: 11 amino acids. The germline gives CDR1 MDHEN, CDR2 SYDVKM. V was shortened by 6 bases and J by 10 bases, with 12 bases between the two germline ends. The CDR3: CASRAISLAFF. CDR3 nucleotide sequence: TGTGCCAGCAGAGCTATATCGTTAGCTTTCTTT.

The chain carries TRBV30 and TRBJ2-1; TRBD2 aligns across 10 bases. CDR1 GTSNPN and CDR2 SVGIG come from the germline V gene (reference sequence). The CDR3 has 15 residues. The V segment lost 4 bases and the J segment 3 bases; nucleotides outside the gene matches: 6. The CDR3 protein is CAWMLAGVNYNEQFF. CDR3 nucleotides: TGTGCCTGGATGCTAGCGGGAGTTAACTACAATGAGCAGTTCTTC.

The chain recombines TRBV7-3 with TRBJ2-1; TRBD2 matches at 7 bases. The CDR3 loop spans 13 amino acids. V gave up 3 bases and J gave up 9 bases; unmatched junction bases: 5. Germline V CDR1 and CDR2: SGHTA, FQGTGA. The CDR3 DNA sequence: TGTGCCAGCAGCTTTACGCGGGAGCGTGAGCAGTTCTTC. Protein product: CASSFTREREQFF.

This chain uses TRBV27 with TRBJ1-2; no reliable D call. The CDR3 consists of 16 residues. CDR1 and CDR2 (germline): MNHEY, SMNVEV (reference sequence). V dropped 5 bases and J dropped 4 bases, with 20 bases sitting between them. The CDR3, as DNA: TGTGCCAGCAGTCGCTCACGTTTCTCCGACACCTATGGCTACACCTTC. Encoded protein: CASSRSRFSDTYGYTF.

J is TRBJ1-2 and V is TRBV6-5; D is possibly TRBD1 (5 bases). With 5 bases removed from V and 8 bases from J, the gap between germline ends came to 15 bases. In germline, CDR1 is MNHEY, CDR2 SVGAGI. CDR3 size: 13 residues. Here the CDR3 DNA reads TGTGCCAGCAGTCATCCTAGAGGGGTCGGCTACACCTTC. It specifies CASSHPRGVGYTF.

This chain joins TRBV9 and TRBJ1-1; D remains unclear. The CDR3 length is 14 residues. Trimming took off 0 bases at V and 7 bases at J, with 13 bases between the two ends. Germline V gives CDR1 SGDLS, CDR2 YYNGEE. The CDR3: CASSVGHREGEAFF. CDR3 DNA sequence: TGTGCCAGCAGCGTAGGTCATAGGGAGGGTGAAGCTTTCTTT.